A single sample gave rise to the 14 T cell receptor beta chains below, sequenced in a study of OX40 agonist ivuxolimab in advanced cancers. Data came from immunoSEQ multiplex PCR; TCRdb stores just in-frame clones and leaves some out. This table has more than 80,000 clones, over 75% appearing once. The material was CD4+ or CD8+ T cells sorted from blood, obtained in a trial of the OX40 agonist ivuxolimab. The receptors come from an adult with an advanced solid tumor such as melanoma, head and neck, liver or kidney cancer.

The chain uses TRBV27 and TRBJ1-1; no reliable D call. Germline values: CDR1 MNHEY, CDR2 SMNVEV (reference sequence). The CDR3 has 12 residues. Between the trimmed V and J ends, which lost 7 bases and 6 bases, there was a span of 12 bases. CDR3 DNA: TGTGCCAGCACCAAGCCGGGGTCTGAAGCTTTCTTT. Encoded protein: CASTKPGSEAFF.

The chain recombines TRBV6-6 with TRBJ1-2; D call uncertain. This CDR3 region has 12 residues. V gave up 7 bases and J gave up 8 bases, with 14 bases separating them. Germline V gene lookup returns CDR1 MNHNY and CDR2 SVGAGI (reference sequence). The DNA of the CDR3 is TGTGCCAGCAAGCTCCCTAATGGGGGCTACACCTTC. This gives the protein CASKLPNGGYTF.

The V and J genes are TRBV2 and TRBJ2-6; possibly TRBD2 for D (7 bases). V shed 2 bases and J shed 2 bases, with 10 bases lying between them. CDR3 length: 16 amino acids. CDR1 is SNHLY and CDR2 is FYNNEI in the germline V gene. The chain's CDR3 is CASSEKGGAGANVLTF. CDR3 nucleotides: TGTGCCAGCAGTGAAAAGGGGGGGGCTGGGGCCAACGTCCTGACTTTC.

V and J are TRBV6-6 and TRBJ2-5, with 11 bases fitting TRBD2. Losses at the gene ends were 8 bases for V and 1 base for J; bases not matched to a gene: 0. The germline V gene has CDR1 MNHNY and CDR2 SVGAGI (reference sequence). This CDR3 comprises 13 residues. The CDR3 here is CASGTSGQETQYF. As DNA, the CDR3 is TGTGCCAGCGGGACTAGCGGCCAAGAGACCCAGTACTTC.

The rearrangement links TRBV4-2 to TRBJ2-1; 9 bases map to TRBD2. V was clipped by 0 bases and J by 6 bases; unmatched bases: 6. CDR1 and CDR2 (germline): LGHNA, YNFKEQ. The CDR3 is 16 amino acids. DNA of the CDR3: TGTGCCAGCAGCCAAGATATGGCTAGCGGGATCAATGAGCAGTTCTTC. Amino acids: CASSQDMASGINEQFF.

J is TRBJ2-1 and V is TRBV19, with D possibly TRBD2 on 5 matching bases. The CDR3 covers 15 residues. Germline CDR1 reads LNHDA; CDR2 reads SQIVND (reference sequence). V dropped 5 bases and J dropped 0 bases, with 11 bases sitting between them. CDR3 in DNA: TGTGCCAGTAGTTCCGCGGGCCACTCCTACAATGAGCAGTTCTTC. Its translation: CASSSAGHSYNEQFF.

The chain combines TRBV6-1 with TRBJ2-7, with D hard to call. V lost 5 bases and J 5 bases, leaving 7 bases between the germline ends. Looked up from germline, CDR1 is MNHNS and CDR2 is SASEGT. The CDR3 runs to 11 residues. The CDR3 protein is CASSYKNEQYF. CDR3 nucleotides: TGTGCCAGCAGTTACAAAAACGAGCAGTACTTC.

The V gene is TRBV15, the J gene TRBJ2-7, with TRBD1 identical over 7 bases. Losses at the gene ends were 0 bases for V and 0 bases for J; bases not matched to a gene: 2. This CDR3 contains 15 residues. The germline V gene encodes CDR1 LNHNV and CDR2 YYDKDF (reference sequence). The CDR3 coding sequence is TGTGCCACCAGCAGAGACCGGGACAGCTCCTACGAGCAGTACTTC. Its translation is CATSRDRDSSYEQYF. The variable domain in full, with the rest retrieved from reference TRBV15 and TRBJ2-7, is DAMVIQNPRYQVTQFGKPVTLSCSQTLNHNVMYWYQQKSSQAPKLLFHYYDKDFNNEADTPDNFQSRRPNTSFCFLDIRSPGLGDTAMYLCATSRDRDSSYEQYFGPGTRLTVT.

The chain has TRBV7-9 and TRBJ2-5; the match to TRBD2 covers 10 bases. Germline V gene lookup returns CDR1 SEHNR and CDR2 FQNEAQ (reference sequence). J gave up 2 bases and V 5 bases, and 5 bases lay outside the gene matches. CDR3 length equals 15 residues. The CDR3 sequence: CASSPRTSGQETQYF. CDR3 coding DNA: TGTGCCAGCAGCCCTCGGACTAGCGGACAAGAGACCCAGTACTTC.

CDR3 DNA: TGCGCCACCGCAGGACAGGGGGCGGGAGGGGCCAACGTCCTGACTTTC. Residues: CATAGQGAGGANVLTF. The chain links TRBV5-1 to TRBJ2-6; 11 bases are a match to TRBD1. The CDR3 length is 16 residues. After removal of 9 bases from V and 4 bases from J, the junction contained 9 bases not matched to a gene. CDR1 and CDR2 from the germline V gene are SGHRS and YFSETQ.

The chain recombines TRBV28 with TRBJ2-7; 10 nucleotides match TRBD2. The V gene end was trimmed by 3 bases and the J gene end by 7 bases; junction bases not matched to a gene: 6. The CDR3 has 14 amino acids. The V gene's germline CDR1 is MDHEN and CDR2 SYDVKM. CDR3 bases: TGTGCCAGCAGTTTTCTAGCGGGAGCGGTGGAGCAGTACTTC. Its translation: CASSFLAGAVEQYF.

The rearrangement joins TRBV2 to TRBJ2-6, with D perhaps matching TRBD2 (6 bases). This CDR3 has 16 residues. Germline CDR1 and CDR2: SNHLY and FYNNEI. V was cut by 7 bases and J by 1 base, with 14 bases left in between. The CDR3 sequence is CASTRDSLSGANVLTF. CDR3 DNA: TGTGCCAGCACCCGGGACTCGTTGTCTGGGGCCAACGTCCTGACTTTC.

The chain is built from TRBV19 and TRBJ2-7, with D unclear. Germline V CDR1 and CDR2: LNHDA, SQIVND (reference sequence). V was clipped by 5 bases and J by 1 base, with 9 bases between them. CDR3 length equals 13 residues. The CDR3 here is CASSEVASYEQYF. The CDR3, as DNA: TGTGCCAGTAGTGAGGTTGCATCCTACGAGCAGTACTTC.

The chain combines TRBV7-3 with TRBJ2-1, with D possibly matching TRBD1 (6 bases). Germline CDR1 is SGHTA and CDR2 is FQGTGA. V lost 2 bases and J 1 base, leaving 9 bases between the germline ends. The CDR3 has 15 residues. In DNA, the CDR3 is TGTGCCAGCAGCTTACTAGGGGGATCCTACAATGAGCAGTTCTTC. Its translation: CASSLLGGSYNEQFF.